This TCR beta chain was obtained from a study of CD8+ T cells in alopecia areata. As the sequencing template, cDNA was produced by extracting RNA and reverse transcribing it. The assay was immunoSEQ multiplex PCR, and TCRdb's table has in-frame clones only and misses some. The sample consists of around 80,000 clones, 51% of them appearing once. On this clone itself: Its matching antigen is unknown.

Germline V gives CDR1 GTSNPN, CDR2 SVGIG (reference sequence). The CDR3 extends over 13 amino acids. V lost 4 bases and J lost 8; bases outside the gene matches: 7. Sorted out of PBMCs were CD4+ T cells and CD8+ T cells. Study conclusions and caveats: Clonality was higher in lesional than normal scalp, especially in alopecia totalis/universalis. Although TCR sharing was seen in mice, sharing across patients was less clear, possibly for HLA-related reasons.

Material for sequencing was NKG2D-high CD8+ T cells sorted from blood. The source is a human donor with alopecia areata. The V call is TRBV30, the J call TRBJ2-1, with 8 bases aligning to TRBD2. The CDR3 spells CAWTLSGSDEQFF. In nucleotides, the CDR3 is TGTGCCTGGACCCTAAGCGGGAGTGATGAGCAGTTCTTC. The whole variable domain, remainder taken from reference TRBV30 and TRBJ2-1, is SQTIHQWPATLVQPVGSPLSLECTVEGTSNPNLYWYRQAAGRGLQLLFYSVGIGQISSEVPQNLSASRPQDRQFILSSKKLLLSDSGFYLCAWTLSGSDEQFFGPGTRLTVL.